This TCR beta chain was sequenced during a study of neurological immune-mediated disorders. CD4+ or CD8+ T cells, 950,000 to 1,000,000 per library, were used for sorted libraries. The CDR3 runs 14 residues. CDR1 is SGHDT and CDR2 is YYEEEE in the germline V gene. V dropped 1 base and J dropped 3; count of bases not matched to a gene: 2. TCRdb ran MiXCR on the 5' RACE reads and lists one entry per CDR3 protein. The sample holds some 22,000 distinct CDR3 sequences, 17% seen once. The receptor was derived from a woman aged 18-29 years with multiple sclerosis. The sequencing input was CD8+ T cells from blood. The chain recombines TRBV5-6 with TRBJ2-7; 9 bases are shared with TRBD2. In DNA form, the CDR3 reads TGTGCCAGCAGCTTGACAGCGGGAGGCTACGAGCAGTACTTC. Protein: CASSLTAGGYEQYF.